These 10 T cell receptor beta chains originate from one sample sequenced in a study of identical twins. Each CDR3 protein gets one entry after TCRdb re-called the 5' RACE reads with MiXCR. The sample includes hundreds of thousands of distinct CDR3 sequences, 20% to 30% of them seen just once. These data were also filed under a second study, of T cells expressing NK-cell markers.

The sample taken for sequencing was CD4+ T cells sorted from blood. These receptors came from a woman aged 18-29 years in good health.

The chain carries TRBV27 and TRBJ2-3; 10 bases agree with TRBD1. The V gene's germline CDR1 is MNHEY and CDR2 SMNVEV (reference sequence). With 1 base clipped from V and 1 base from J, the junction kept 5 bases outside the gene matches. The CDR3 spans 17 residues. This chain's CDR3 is CASSLFDGTGGTDTQYF. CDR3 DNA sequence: TGTGCCAGCAGTTTATTTGACGGGACAGGGGGCACAGATACGCAGTATTTT.

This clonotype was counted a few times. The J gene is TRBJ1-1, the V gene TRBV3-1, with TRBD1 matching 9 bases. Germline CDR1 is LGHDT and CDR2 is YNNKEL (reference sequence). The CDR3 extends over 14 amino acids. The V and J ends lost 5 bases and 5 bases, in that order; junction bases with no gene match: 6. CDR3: CASSFMTGGTEAFF. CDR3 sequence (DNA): TGTGCCAGCAGCTTCATGACAGGGGGAACTGAAGCTTTCTTT.

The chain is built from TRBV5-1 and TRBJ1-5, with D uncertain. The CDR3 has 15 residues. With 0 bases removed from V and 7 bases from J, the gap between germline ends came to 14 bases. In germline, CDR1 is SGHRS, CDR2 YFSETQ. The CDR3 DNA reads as TGCGCCAGCAGCTTGGCCGGAGGTTGGGAGCAGCCCCAGCATTTT. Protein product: CASSLAGGWEQPQHF.

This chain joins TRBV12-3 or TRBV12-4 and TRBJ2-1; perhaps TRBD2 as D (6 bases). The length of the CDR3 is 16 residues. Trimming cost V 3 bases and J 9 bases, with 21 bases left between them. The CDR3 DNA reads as TGTGCCAGCAGTTTGGGTTTTGGGCGGGGCCGGGGTGAGCAGTTCTTC. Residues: CASSLGFGRGRGEQFF.

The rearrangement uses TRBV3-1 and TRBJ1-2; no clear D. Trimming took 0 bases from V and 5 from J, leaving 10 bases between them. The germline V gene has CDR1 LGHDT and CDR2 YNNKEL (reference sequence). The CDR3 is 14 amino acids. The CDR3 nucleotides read TGTGCCAGCAGCCAAGACTCGAGCGGTTATGGCTACACCTTC. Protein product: CASSQDSSGYGYTF.

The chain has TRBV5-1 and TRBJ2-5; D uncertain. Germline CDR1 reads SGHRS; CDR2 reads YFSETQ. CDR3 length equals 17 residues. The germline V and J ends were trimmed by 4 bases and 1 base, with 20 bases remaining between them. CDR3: CASSRDGPIIFQETQYF. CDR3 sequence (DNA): TGCGCCAGCAGCCGAGACGGGCCGATTATTTTCCAAGAGACCCAGTACTTC.

CDR3 residues: CASALGTGIHYEQYF. The CDR3 coding sequence is TGTGCTAGTGCCCTCGGGACAGGTATTCACTACGAGCAGTACTTC. The rearrangement joins TRBV12-5 to TRBJ2-7; 8 bases align to TRBD1. The J segment lost 3 bases and the V segment lost 7 bases, leaving 11 bases of the junction unmatched. CDR3 length equals 15 residues. The germline V gene encodes CDR1 LGHNT and CDR2 FRNRAP.

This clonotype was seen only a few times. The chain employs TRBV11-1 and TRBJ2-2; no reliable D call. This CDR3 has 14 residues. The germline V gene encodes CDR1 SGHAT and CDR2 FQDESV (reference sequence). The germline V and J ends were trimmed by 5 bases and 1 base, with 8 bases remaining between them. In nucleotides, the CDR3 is TGTGCCAGCAGCCCCCGCAAGAACACCGGGGAGCTGTTTTTT. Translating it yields CASSPRKNTGELFF.

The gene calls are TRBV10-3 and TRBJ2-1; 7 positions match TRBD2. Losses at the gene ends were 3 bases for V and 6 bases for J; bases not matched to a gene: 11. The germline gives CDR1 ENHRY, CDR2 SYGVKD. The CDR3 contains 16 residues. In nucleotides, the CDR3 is TGTGCCATCAGTGATCGAGGCGGGAGTACAGGCAATGAGCAGTTCTTC. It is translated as CAISDRGGSTGNEQFF.

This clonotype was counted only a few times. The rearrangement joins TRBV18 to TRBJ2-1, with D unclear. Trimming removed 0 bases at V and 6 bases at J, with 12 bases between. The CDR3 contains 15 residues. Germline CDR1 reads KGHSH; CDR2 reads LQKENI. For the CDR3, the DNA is TGTGCCAGCTCACCACCACCGAGTTCCCTCAATGAGCAGTTCTTC. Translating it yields CASSPPPSSLNEQFF.